This T cell receptor beta chain came from a study of T cell repertoires and Cas9 in healthy adults. About the study: Multi-effector potency, cytotoxicity and lineage were assessed in SpCas9-reactive CD4 and CD8 T cells.

Profiling relied on immunoSEQ multiplex PCR, and the TCRdb table lists in-frame clones only, not all of them. The data contain tens of thousands of clones, under 95% of them singletons. Only one count was recorded for this clone. The antigen is not known. Study observations and caveats: In vitro, SpCas9-reactive Tregs were reported to curb effector T cell proliferation and function.

The origin of this receptor is a human donor in good health. Input material: CD4+ effector T cells (CD127+, CD25-, CD137-, CD154-) from PBMCs; culture status not recorded.

CDR3 protein: CASSLHRQGNEKLFF. CDR3 coding DNA: TGCGCCAGCAGCTTGCACAGGCAAGGAAATGAAAAACTGTTTTTT. The gene calls are TRBV5-1 and TRBJ1-4; a possible D gene is TRBD1 (5 bases). Trimming removed 1 base at V and 5 bases at J, with 12 bases between. The CDR3 sequence is 15 residues long. The germline CDR1 and CDR2 sequences are SGHRS and YFSETQ.